One TCR beta chain is described in this entry. Its recognized antigen is unknown. Nothing much larger sits one base from this clone, and base qualities are not available. Reading the germline V gene gives CDR1 MNHNS and CDR2 SASEGT. Between the V and J ends, shortened by 9 bases and 3 bases respectively, the junction contains 14 bases. From the cysteine up to the phenylalanine, the CDR3 has a length of 13 residues. This entry keeps only the CDR3 DNA: 39 bases, framed from base 1. This record comes from a study of technical replicates of blood from four donors (dated by TCRdb to the late 2010s). Preparation of the library involved the immunoSEQ multiplex PCR assay. TCRdb obtained this table from immuneACCESS and retained in-frame rearrangements with V and J assigned. These tables miss some clones; where compared with another copy, unresolved V genes account for less than half of the shortfall, and the remainder is unexplained. This sample has tens of thousands of clones in its table, and 95% to 97% of those were observed once. In total, the top ten clones hold about 0.29% of the sample.

The chain is assembled from TRBV6-1 and TRBJ1-1; a weak D assignment points to TRBD1 (6 bases agree). The source is a human donor in good health. The specimen sequenced was T cells isolated from PBMCs. The CDR3 sequence is CASTNSGDTEAFF. The DNA reads TGTGCCAGTACCAATTCAGGGGACACTGAAGCTTTCTTT.